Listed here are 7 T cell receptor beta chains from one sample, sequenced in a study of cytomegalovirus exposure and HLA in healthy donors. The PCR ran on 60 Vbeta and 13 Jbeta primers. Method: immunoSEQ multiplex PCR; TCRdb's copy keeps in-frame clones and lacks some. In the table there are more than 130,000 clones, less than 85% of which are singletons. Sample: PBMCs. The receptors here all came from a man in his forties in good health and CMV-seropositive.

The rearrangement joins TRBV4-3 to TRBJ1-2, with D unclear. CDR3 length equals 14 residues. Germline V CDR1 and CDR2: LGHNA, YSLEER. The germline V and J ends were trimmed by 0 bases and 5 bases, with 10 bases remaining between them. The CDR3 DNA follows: TGCGCCAGCAGCCAAGATCCCTCCGGGTATGGCTACACCTTC. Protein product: CASSQDPSGYGYTF.

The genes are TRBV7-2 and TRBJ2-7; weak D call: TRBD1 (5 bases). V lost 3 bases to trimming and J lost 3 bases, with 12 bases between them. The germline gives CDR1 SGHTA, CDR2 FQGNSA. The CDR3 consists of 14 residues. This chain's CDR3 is CASSFGQGHYEQYF. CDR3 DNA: TGTGCCAGCAGCTTCGGGCAGGGCCACTACGAGCAGTACTTC.

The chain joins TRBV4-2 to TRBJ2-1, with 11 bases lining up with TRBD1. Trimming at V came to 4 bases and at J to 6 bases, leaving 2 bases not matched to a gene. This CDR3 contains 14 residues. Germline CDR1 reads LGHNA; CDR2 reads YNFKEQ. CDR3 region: CASSLGQGANEQFF. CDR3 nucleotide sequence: TGTGCCAGCAGCCTAGGACAGGGGGCCAATGAGCAGTTCTTC.

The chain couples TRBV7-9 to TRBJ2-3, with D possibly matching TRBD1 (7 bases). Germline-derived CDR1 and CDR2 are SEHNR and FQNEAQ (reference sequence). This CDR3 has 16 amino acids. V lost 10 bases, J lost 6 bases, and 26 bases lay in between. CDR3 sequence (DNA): TGTGCCACCCCCTCGAGGGGGCGGGGCTCGACGGATACGCAGTATTTT. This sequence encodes CATPSRGRGSTDTQYF.

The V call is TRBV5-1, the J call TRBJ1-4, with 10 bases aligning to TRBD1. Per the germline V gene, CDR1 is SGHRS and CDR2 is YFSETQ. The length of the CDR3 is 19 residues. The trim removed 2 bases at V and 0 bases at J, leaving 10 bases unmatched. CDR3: CASSLIVGTGVATNEKLFF. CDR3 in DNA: TGCGCCAGCAGCTTAATAGTCGGGACAGGGGTCGCAACTAATGAAAAACTGTTTTTT.

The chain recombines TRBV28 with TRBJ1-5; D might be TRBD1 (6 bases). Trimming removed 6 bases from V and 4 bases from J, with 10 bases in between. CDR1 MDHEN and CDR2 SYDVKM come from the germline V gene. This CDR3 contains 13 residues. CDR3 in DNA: TGTGCCAGCAGGAAGGACAGAAATCAGCCCCAGCATTTT. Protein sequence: CASRKDRNQPQHF. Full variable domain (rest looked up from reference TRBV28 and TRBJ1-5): DVKVTQSSRYLVKRTGEKVFLECVQDMDHENMFWYRQDPGLGLRLIYFSYDVKMKEKGDIPEGYSVSREKKERFSLILESASTNQTSMYLCASRKDRNQPQHFGDGTRLSIL.

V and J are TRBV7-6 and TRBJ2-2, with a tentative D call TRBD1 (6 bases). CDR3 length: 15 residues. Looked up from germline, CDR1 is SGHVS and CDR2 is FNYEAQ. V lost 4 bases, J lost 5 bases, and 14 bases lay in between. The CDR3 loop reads CASSSFNRATGELFF. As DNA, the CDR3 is TGTGCCAGCAGCTCATTCAACAGGGCAACCGGGGAGCTGTTTTTT.